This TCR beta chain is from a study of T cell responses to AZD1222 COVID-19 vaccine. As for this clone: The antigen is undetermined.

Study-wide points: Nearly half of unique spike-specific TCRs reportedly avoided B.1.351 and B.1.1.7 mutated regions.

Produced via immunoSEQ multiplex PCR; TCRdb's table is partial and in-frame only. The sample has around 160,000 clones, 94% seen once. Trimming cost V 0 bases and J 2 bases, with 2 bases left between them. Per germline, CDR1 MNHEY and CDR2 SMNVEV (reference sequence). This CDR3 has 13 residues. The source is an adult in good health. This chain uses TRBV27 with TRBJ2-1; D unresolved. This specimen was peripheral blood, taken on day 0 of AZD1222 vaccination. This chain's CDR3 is CASSLSAYNEQFF. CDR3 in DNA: TGTGCCAGCAGTTTATCCGCCTACAATGAGCAGTTCTTC.